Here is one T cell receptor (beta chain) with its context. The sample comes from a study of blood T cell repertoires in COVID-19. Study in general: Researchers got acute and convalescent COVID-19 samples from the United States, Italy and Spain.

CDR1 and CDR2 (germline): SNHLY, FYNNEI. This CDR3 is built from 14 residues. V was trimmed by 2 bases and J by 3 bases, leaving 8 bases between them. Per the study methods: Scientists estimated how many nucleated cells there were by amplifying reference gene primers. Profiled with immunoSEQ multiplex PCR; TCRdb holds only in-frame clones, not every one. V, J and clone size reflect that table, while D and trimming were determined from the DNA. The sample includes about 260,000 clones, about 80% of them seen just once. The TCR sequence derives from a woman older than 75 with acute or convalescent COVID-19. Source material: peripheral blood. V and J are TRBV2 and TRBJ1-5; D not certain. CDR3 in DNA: TGTGCCAGCAGTGAACAGGCAGTCAATCAGCCCCAGCATTTT. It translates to CASSEQAVNQPQHF.